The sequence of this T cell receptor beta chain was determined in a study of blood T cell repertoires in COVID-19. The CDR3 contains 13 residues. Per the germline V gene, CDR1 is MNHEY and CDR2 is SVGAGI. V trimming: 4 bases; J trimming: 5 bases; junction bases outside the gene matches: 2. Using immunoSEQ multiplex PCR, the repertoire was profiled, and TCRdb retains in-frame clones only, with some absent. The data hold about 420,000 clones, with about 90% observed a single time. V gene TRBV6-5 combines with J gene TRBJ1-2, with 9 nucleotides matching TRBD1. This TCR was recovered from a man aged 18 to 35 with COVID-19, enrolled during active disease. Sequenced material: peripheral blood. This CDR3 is CASSFGQGYGYTF. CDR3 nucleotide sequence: TGTGCCAGCAGTTTTGGACAGGGGTATGGCTACACCTTC.